The 9 T cell receptor beta chains listed next were all sequenced from one sample in a study of human T cells and chemical hapten exposure. Time point reported: patch test 1, 2 weeks after DPC sensitization. The treatment: therapeutic diphenylcyclopropenone sensitization with weekly scalp DPC. TCRdb called the RACE reads again in MiXCR, with one record for every CDR3 protein. This sample has around 110,000 distinct CDR3 sequences, with 9.5% to 13% found just once. The input for sequencing was whole blood, taken in connection with sensitization to the hapten diphenylcyclopropenone (DPC). The receptors were sampled from a woman in her 50s with alopecia areata. Some clones in this sample may be carry-over from other donors' samples.

The sample holds many counts of this clonotype. The rearrangement uses TRBV7-6 and TRBJ2-1, with 7 nucleotides matching TRBD2. Germline lookup yields CDR1 SGHVS and CDR2 FNYEAQ. The CDR3 has 13 amino acids. The J segment lost 7 bases and the V segment lost 4 bases, leaving 4 bases of the junction unmatched. Here the CDR3 DNA reads TGTGCCAGCAGCTCCAGAGCGGGAAATGAGCAGTTCTTC. Protein sequence: CASSSRAGNEQFF.

This chain links TRBV10-1 with TRBJ1-1, with D uncertain. The germline V gene encodes CDR1 WNHNN and CDR2 SYGVQD (reference sequence). Trimming removed 7 bases at V and 0 bases at J, with 3 bases between. The CDR3 spans 11 residues. The CDR3 sequence is CASTMNTEAFF. The CDR3 nucleotides read TGCGCCAGCACGATGAACACTGAAGCTTTCTTT.

At least ten counts were recorded for this clonotype. The chain is built from TRBV20-1 and TRBJ2-5; TRBD1 is a possible D gene (6 bases). V dropped 4 bases and J dropped 5 bases, with 17 bases sitting between them. The germline V gene has CDR1 DFQATT and CDR2 SNEGSKA (reference sequence). The CDR3 is 14 amino acids. In nucleotides, the CDR3 is TGCAGTGCTACAATCGGGACAAGGGCTGAGACCCAGTACTTC. This encodes CSATIGTRAETQYF.

This clonotype was seen repeatedly, ten times or more. The chain carries TRBV24-1 and TRBJ2-3; D not certain. This CDR3 comprises 13 residues. Germline V gene sequence: CDR1 KGHDR, CDR2 SFDVKD. Trimming took 2 bases from V and 4 from J, leaving 6 bases between them. The CDR3 is CATSDSVADTQYF. CDR3 sequence (DNA): TGTGCCACCAGTGATTCAGTGGCAGATACGCAGTATTTT.

As regards this clonotype: An end of the junction does not agree with germline; a read error may underlie this. V is TRBV4-3 and J is TRBJ2-5; 7 bases map to TRBD1. Germline CDR1 is LGHNA and CDR2 is YSLEER. The CDR3 has 16 amino acids. The CDR3 coding sequence is TGCGCCAGCAGTCAAGATGGGGCAGGGGGTGAAGAGACCCAGTACTTC. This encodes CASSQDGAGGEETQYF.

This clonotype was seen more than once but under ten times. In DNA, the CDR3 is TGCATCCTCAGATCCAGCTGGAACACTGAAGCTTTCTTT. It is translated as CILRSSWNTEAFF. The J gene is TRBJ1-1, the V gene TRBV20-1; D gene ambiguous. This CDR3 comprises 13 residues. Germline CDR1 and CDR2: DFQATT and SNEGSKA (reference sequence).

V usage is TRBV6-6 and J usage is TRBJ2-7, with 15 positions matching TRBD2. Per germline, CDR1 MNHNY and CDR2 SVGAGI (reference sequence). The CDR3 is made up of 15 amino acids. Germline trimming cut 6 bases from V and 5 bases from J; bases unmatched to any gene: 5. CDR3 nucleotide sequence: TGTGCCAGCAGCAAGGGGACTAGCGGGGGGAACGAGCAGTACTTC. Its translation is CASSKGTSGGNEQYF.

This clonotype was seen ten or more times. The rearrangement links TRBV7-8 to TRBJ2-1, with a possible D match to TRBD1 (5 bases). The CDR3 runs to 15 residues. The V gene lost 5 bases and the J gene lost 9 bases, with 20 bases spanning the gap. Germline V gives CDR1 SGHVS, CDR2 FQNEAQ. This CDR3 reads CASSPRGGLDGEQFF. Here the CDR3 DNA reads TGTGCCAGCAGCCCAAGGGGCGGTTTGGACGGTGAGCAGTTCTTC.

This clonotype was seen repeatedly, ten times or more. J is TRBJ1-2 and V is TRBV7-2; no definite D call. The length of the CDR3 is 16 residues. V shed 4 bases and J shed 4 bases, with 19 bases lying between them. Germline loops: CDR1 SGHTA, CDR2 FQGNSA. As DNA, the CDR3 is TGTGCCAGCAGCTCCTCCGGGAAGCAACGCGGCTATGGCTACACCTTC. Translation gives CASSSSGKQRGYGYTF.